The 25 T cell receptor beta chains presented below share a single source sample, sequenced in a study of shared clonotypes between healthy human individuals. TCRdb's copy holds only in-frame clones and misses some; the assay was immunoSEQ multiplex PCR. In the table there are about 1.5 million clones, under 99% of which are singletons. The sample comprised naive CD4+ T cells sorted from blood. Described subset: CD45RA+ positively selected. The receptors were gathered from a man aged 30 to 45 in good health.

The V call is TRBV4-3, the J call TRBJ2-5; 13 positions agree with TRBD2. The trim removed 4 bases at V and 4 bases at J, leaving 6 bases unmatched. Germline V gene sequence: CDR1 LGHNA, CDR2 YSLEER. The CDR3 is made up of 16 amino acids. The CDR3 DNA reads as TGCGCCAGCAGCCCAAGGACTAGCGGGAGCGGAGAGACCCAGTACTTC. It encodes CASSPRTSGSGETQYF.

Concerning this clone itself: The same CDR3 also results from other DNA sequences found in this sample. The chain recombines TRBV30 with TRBJ2-7, with D hard to call. The CDR3 sequence is 11 residues long. The V and J ends lost 3 bases and 2 bases respectively, with 5 bases between them. Germline CDR1 reads GTSNPN; CDR2 reads SVGIG (reference sequence). The CDR3 DNA follows: TGTGCCTGGAGCCGTGCCTACGAGCAGTACTTC. This codes for CAWSRAYEQYF.

The rearrangement links TRBV25-1 to TRBJ2-5; TRBD2 is a possible D gene (6 bases). Trimming removed 5 bases at V and 4 bases at J, with 11 bases between. The CDR3 is 13 residues long. Germline assignment: CDR1 MGHDK and CDR2 SYGVNS. The chain's CDR3 is CASSIAASETQYF. In DNA form, the CDR3 reads TGTGCCAGCAGTATAGCGGCCTCAGAGACCCAGTACTTC.

The chain links TRBV7-8 to TRBJ2-7; D is possibly TRBD1 (5 bases). The CDR3 consists of 16 residues. V was clipped by 4 bases and J by 7 bases, with 23 bases between them. Germline loops: CDR1 SGHVS, CDR2 FQNEAQ. The CDR3 spells CASSSASARAPPEQYF. The CDR3 nucleotides read TGTGCCAGCAGCTCCGCGAGTGCCAGGGCTCCACCAGAGCAGTACTTC.

This clone was seen more than once but under ten times. The chain combines TRBV7-8 with TRBJ2-5; TRBD1 is a possible D gene (6 bases). Deletions cut 5 bases from V and 1 base from J, with 11 bases between. CDR3 length: 14 amino acids. Germline V gene sequence: CDR1 SGHVS, CDR2 FQNEAQ. In DNA form, the CDR3 reads TGTGCCAGCAGCCCAACAGGGATCCAAGAGACCCAGTACTTC. This sequence encodes CASSPTGIQETQYF.

J is TRBJ2-5 and V is TRBV5-5; weak D call: TRBD1 (6 bases). Germline V gene data show CDR1 as SGHKS and CDR2 as YYEKEE (reference sequence). This CDR3 has 13 amino acids. Trimming took off 2 bases at V and 5 bases at J, with 10 bases between the two ends. Here the CDR3 reads CASSFDRPETQYF. In DNA form, the CDR3 reads TGTGCCAGCAGCTTCGACAGGCCGGAGACCCAGTACTTC.

The chain is built from TRBV5-4 and TRBJ1-1; 7 nucleotides align to TRBD1. V lost 3 bases to trimming and J lost 3 bases; unmatched junction nucleotides: 5. Germline values: CDR1 SGHNT, CDR2 YYREEE (reference sequence). The CDR3 is made up of 14 amino acids. The chain's CDR3 is CASSSQGDDTEAFF. In DNA, the CDR3 is TGTGCCAGCAGCTCCCAGGGGGATGACACTGAAGCTTTCTTT.

This clone was observed once. This chain uses TRBV28 with TRBJ2-5; TRBD1 is a possible D gene (6 bases). The V gene lost 6 bases and the J gene lost 3 bases, with 17 bases spanning the gap. CDR3 length: 15 amino acids. CDR1 MDHEN and CDR2 SYDVKM come from the germline V gene. The CDR3 coding sequence is TGTGCCAGCAGCCCCTCAGGGGTGGGGGAAGAGACCCAGTACTTC. The encoded protein is CASSPSGVGEETQYF.

Worth noting for this clone: This CDR3 is also generated by other DNA sequences in the sample. V and J are TRBV5-4 and TRBJ2-3; the D is unclear. Trimming shortened V by 0 bases and J by 0 bases, and 8 bases separated the two germline ends. From germline, CDR1 is SGHNT and CDR2 YYREEE (reference sequence). The CDR3 has 15 amino acids. CDR3 bases: TGTGCCAGCAGCTTGGGTCCGACTAGCACAGATACGCAGTATTTT. Translating it yields CASSLGPTSTDTQYF.

The rearrangement links TRBV7-8 to TRBJ2-7; a possible D gene is TRBD1 (6 bases). Trimming took off 7 bases at V and 4 bases at J, with 17 bases between the two ends. The CDR3 has 14 amino acids. Germline assignment: CDR1 SGHVS and CDR2 FQNEAQ. Here the CDR3 reads CASTRGNREYEQYF. CDR3 DNA sequence: TGTGCCAGCACCCGAGGGAACAGGGAGTACGAGCAGTACTTC. Variable domain in full (rest from reference TRBV7-8 and TRBJ2-7): GAGVSQSPRYKVAKRGQDVALRCDPISGHVSLFWYQQALGQGPEFLTYFQNEAQLDKSGLPSDRFFAERPEGSVSTLKIQRTQQEDSAVYLCASTRGNREYEQYFGPGTRLTVT.

The chain combines TRBV2 with TRBJ1-4; D uncertain. The germline V and J ends were trimmed by 0 bases and 5 bases, with 13 bases remaining between them. CDR3 size: 16 residues. The germline gives CDR1 SNHLY, CDR2 FYNNEI. In DNA, the CDR3 is TGTGCCAGCAGTGAAGCTTTGAGGATGGGCAATGAAAAACTGTTTTTT. Its protein product is CASSEALRMGNEKLFF.

The rearrangement joins TRBV30 to TRBJ2-4; no clear D gene. The CDR3 runs to 15 residues. CDR1 GTSNPN and CDR2 SVGIG come from the germline V gene (reference sequence). The ends were cut back, 1 base at V and 0 bases at J, with 10 bases in the middle. In DNA form, the CDR3 reads TGTGCCTGGAGTGCTAGGGAACTAGCCAAAAACATTCAGTACTTC. Amino acids: CAWSARELAKNIQYF.

V gene TRBV2 combines with J gene TRBJ2-5, with D unresolved. Germline V gene data show CDR1 as SNHLY and CDR2 as FYNNEI. The germline V and J ends were trimmed by 7 bases and 2 bases, with 11 bases remaining between them. This CDR3 is built from 13 residues. CDR3 sequence reads: CASTRDWQETQYF. The CDR3 DNA reads TGTGCCAGCACGAGAGATTGGCAAGAGACCCAGTACTTC.

CDR3: CSAWRSEETQYF. In nucleotides, the CDR3 is TGCAGCGCCTGGCGGTCAGAAGAGACCCAGTACTTC. The chain carries TRBV29-1 and TRBJ2-5; D not certain. V was cut by 7 bases and J by 3 bases, with 12 bases left in between. This CDR3 is built from 12 residues. The germline V gene encodes CDR1 SQVTM and CDR2 ANQGSEA.

This clone was detected once. V and J are TRBV12-2 and TRBJ2-3; the table assigns TRBD2, which was not confirmed against the DNA. TRBV12-2 is listed as a pseudogene. CDR3 length: 17 residues. The chain's CDR3 is CASRFNSSGRCTDTQYF. CDR3 DNA: TGTGCAAGTCGCTTTAACAGTAGCGGGAGGTGCACAGATACGCAGTATTTT.

This rearrangement joins TRBV9 to TRBJ2-5; D might be TRBD2 (5 bases). V was trimmed by 0 bases and J by 0 bases, leaving 12 bases between them. This CDR3 has 16 amino acids. Per the germline V gene, CDR1 is SGDLS and CDR2 is YYNGEE. The CDR3 sequence is CASSVAPRADQETQYF. The CDR3 DNA follows: TGTGCCAGCAGCGTAGCCCCCCGAGCGGACCAAGAGACCCAGTACTTC.

This chain uses TRBV9 with TRBJ2-2; 12 bases align to TRBD2. Germline V CDR1 and CDR2: SGDLS, YYNGEE. The CDR3 loop spans 17 amino acids. V lost 2 bases to trimming and J lost 2 bases; unmatched junction nucleotides: 4. In nucleotides, the CDR3 is TGTGCCAGCAGCGTCGGGACTAGCGGGTCAAACACCGGGGAGCTGTTTTTT. Protein: CASSVGTSGSNTGELFF. The variable domain in full, completed from reference TRBV9 and TRBJ2-2, reads DSGVTQTPKHLITATGQRVTLRCSPRSGDLSVYWYQQSLDQGLQFLIQYYNGEERAKGNILERFSAQQFPDLHSELNLSSLELGDSALYFCASSVGTSGSNTGELFFGEGSRLTVL.

The gene calls are TRBV18 and TRBJ1-4, with D hard to call. The CDR3 sequence is 15 residues long. Trimming shortened V by 4 bases and J by 0 bases, and 9 bases separated the two germline ends. From germline, CDR1 is KGHSH and CDR2 LQKENI. CDR3 DNA: TGTGCCAGCTCACGATCGCCTACAACTAATGAAAAACTGTTTTTT. Encoded protein: CASSRSPTTNEKLFF.

Remarks on this clone: This CDR3 is also generated by other DNA sequences in the sample. The chain joins TRBV7-2 to TRBJ2-1; TRBD2 agrees at 7 bases. The CDR3 runs 15 residues. The germline gives CDR1 SGHTA, CDR2 FQGNSA. J lost 3 bases, V lost 1 base, and 3 bases had no gene match. CDR3 loop: CASSLGLAVYNEQFF. DNA for the CDR3: TGTGCCAGCAGCTTAGGCCTAGCGGTCTACAATGAGCAGTTCTTC. Complete variable domain (other parts from reference TRBV7-2 and TRBJ2-1): GAGVSQSPSNKVTEKGKDVELRCDPISGHTALYWYRQSLGQGLEFLIYFQGNSAPDKSGLPSDRFSAERTGGSVSTLTIQRTQQEDSAVYLCASSLGLAVYNEQFFGPGTRLTVL.

This clone came up once. This rearrangement joins TRBV7-6 to TRBJ2-3, with unresolved D. The V gene's germline CDR1 is SGHVS and CDR2 FNYEAQ. The CDR3 is 13 residues long. V dropped 4 bases and J dropped 6 bases, with 11 bases sitting between them. The CDR3 sequence is CASSSVNLDTQYF. CDR3 DNA: TGTGCCAGCAGCTCCGTCAACCTGGATACGCAGTATTTT.

Only one count was recorded for this clone. This chain uses TRBV6-5 with TRBJ1-2; the D is unclear. Germline V gene data show CDR1 as MNHEY and CDR2 as SVGAGI. V shed 5 bases and J shed 0 bases, with 10 bases lying between them. The CDR3 spans 14 residues. Here the CDR3 reads CASSNLRTNYGYTF. CDR3 coding DNA: TGTGCCAGCAGTAACCTCCGAACTAACTATGGCTACACCTTC.

This chain connects TRBV18 to TRBJ2-7; 7 positions agree with TRBD1. The CDR3 is 15 amino acids. J gave up 0 bases and V 4 bases, and 6 bases lay outside the gene matches. CDR1 KGHSH and CDR2 LQKENI come from the germline V gene. In DNA form, the CDR3 reads TGTGCCAGCTCACTGGACAGGCAGAGCTCCTACGAGCAGTACTTC. Its translation: CASSLDRQSSYEQYF.

The rearrangement uses TRBV7-3 and TRBJ2-7; 10 positions match TRBD2. CDR1 and CDR2 from the germline V gene are SGHTA and FQGTGA. This CDR3 is 15 amino acids long. With V trimmed by 5 bases and J by 2 bases, 6 bases remained unmatched. CDR3 protein: CASSQWTSGTYEQYF. In DNA form, the CDR3 reads TGTGCCAGCAGCCAGTGGACTAGCGGAACCTACGAGCAGTACTTC.

This clone was seen many times. Other DNA sequences in this specimen translate into the identical CDR3. The chain carries TRBV28 and TRBJ2-7; TRBD1 agrees at 8 bases. This CDR3 region has 13 residues. Losses at the gene ends were 6 bases for V and 3 bases for J; bases not matched to a gene: 4. Germline CDR1 reads MDHEN; CDR2 reads SYDVKM. CDR3 sequence (DNA): TGTGCCAGCAGACAAACAGGGGGCTACGAGCAGTACTTC. As protein: CASRQTGGYEQYF.

In its sample, this clone was seen once. The CDR3 DNA follows: TGTGCCAGCAGCTTTGGGGGGCCGGGCTATGGCTACACCTTC. Amino acid sequence: CASSFGGPGYGYTF. The V gene is TRBV7-2, the J gene TRBJ1-2, with D possibly being TRBD1 (6 bases). Germline CDR1 and CDR2: SGHTA and FQGNSA. This CDR3 contains 14 residues. Trimming left V 3 bases short and J 4 bases short, with 12 bases between.